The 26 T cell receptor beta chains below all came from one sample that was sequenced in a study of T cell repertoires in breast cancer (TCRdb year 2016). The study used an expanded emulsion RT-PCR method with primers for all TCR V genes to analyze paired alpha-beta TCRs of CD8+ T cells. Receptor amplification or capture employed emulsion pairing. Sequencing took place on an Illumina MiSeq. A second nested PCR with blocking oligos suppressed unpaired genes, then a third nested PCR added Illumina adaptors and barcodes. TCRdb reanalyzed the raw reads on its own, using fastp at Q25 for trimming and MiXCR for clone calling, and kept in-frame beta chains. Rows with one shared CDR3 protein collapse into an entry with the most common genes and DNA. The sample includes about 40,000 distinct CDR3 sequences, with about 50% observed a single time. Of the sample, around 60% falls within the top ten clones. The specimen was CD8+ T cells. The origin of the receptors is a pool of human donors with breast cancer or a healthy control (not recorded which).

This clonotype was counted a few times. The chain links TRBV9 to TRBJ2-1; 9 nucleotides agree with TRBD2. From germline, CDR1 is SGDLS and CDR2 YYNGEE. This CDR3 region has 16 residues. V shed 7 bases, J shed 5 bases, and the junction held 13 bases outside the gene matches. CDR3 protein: CASGHPRTSANNEQFF. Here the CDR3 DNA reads TGTGCCAGCGGACACCCAAGGACTAGCGCGAACAATGAGCAGTTCTTC.

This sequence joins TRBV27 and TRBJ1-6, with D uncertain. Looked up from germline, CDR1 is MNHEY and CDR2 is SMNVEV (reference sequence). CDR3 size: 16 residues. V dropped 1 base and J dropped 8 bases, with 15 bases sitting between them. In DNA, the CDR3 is TGTGCCAGCAGTTTATTTGGCTGGCAGGACGATTCACCCCTCCACTTT. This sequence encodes CASSLFGWQDDSPLHF.

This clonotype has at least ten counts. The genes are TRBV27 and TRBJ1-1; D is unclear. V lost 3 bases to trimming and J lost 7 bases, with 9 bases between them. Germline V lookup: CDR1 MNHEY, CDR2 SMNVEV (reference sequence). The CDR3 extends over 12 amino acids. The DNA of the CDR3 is TGTGCCAGCAGTTTTCGGGTTGGTGAAGCTTTCTTT. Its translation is CASSFRVGEAFF.

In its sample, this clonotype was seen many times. This CDR3 reads CASSPGRGNTEAFF. CDR3 bases: TGTGCCAGCAGCCCTGGCAGGGGTAACACTGAAGCTTTCTTT. V gene TRBV7-6 combines with J gene TRBJ1-1; D possibly corresponds to TRBD1 (6 bases). The CDR3 runs 14 residues. Germline V gives CDR1 SGHVS, CDR2 FNYEAQ. V shed 5 bases and J shed 2 bases, with 12 bases lying between them.

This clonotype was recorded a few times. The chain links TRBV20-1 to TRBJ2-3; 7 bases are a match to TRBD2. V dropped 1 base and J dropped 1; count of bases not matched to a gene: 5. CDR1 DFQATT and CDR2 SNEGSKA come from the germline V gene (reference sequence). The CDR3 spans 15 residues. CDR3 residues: CSARGNRGGTDTQYF. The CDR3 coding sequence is TGCAGTGCTAGAGGGAATCGGGGGGGCACAGATACGCAGTATTTT.

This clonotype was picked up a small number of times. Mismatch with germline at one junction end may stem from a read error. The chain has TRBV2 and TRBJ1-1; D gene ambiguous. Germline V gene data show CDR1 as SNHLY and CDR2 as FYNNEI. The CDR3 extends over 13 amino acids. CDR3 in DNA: TGTGCCAGCAGGCTTGGTGAAAGCACTGAGGCTTTCTTT. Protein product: CASRLGESTEAFF.

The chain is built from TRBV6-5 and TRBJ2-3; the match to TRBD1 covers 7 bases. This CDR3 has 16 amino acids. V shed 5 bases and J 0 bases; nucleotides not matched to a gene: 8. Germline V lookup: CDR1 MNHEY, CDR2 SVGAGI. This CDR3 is CASSMVTGSSTDTQYF. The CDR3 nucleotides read TGTGCCAGCAGTATGGTGACAGGGTCTAGCACAGATACGCAGTATTTT.

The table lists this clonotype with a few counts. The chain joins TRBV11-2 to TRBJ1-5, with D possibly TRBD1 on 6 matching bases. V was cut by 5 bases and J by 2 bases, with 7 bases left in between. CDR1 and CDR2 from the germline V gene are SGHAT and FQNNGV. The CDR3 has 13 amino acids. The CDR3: CASSRTGNQPQHF. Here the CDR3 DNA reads TGTGCCAGCAGCCGGACAGGCAATCAGCCCCAGCATTTT.

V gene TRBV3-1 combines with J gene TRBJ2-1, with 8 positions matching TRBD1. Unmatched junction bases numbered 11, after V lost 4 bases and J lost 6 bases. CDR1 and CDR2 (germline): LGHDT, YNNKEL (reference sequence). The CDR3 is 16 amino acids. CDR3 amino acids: CASSPRLGTGFNEQFF. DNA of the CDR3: TGTGCCAGCAGCCCCAGGCTAGGGACAGGATTCAATGAGCAGTTCTTC.

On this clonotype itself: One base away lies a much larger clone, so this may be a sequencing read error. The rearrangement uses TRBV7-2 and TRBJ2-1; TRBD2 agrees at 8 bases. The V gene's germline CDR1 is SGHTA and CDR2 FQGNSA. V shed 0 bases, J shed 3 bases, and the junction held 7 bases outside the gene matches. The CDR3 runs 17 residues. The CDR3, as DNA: TGTGCCAGCAGCTTAGCAAAGGGACTAGTGAACTACAATGAGCAGTTCTTC. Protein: CASSLAKGLVNYNEQFF.

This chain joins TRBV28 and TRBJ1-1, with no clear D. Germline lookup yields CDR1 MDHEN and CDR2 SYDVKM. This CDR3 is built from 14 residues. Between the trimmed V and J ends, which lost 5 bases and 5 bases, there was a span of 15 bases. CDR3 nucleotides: TGTGCCAGCAGTCACCCAAGGGCAACTACTGAAGCTTTCTTT. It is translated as CASSHPRATTEAFF.

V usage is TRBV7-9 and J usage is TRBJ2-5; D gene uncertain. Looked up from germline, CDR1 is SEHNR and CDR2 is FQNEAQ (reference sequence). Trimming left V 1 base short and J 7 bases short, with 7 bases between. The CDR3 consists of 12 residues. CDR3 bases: TGTGCCAGCAGCTTAGGGTCGGGGACCCAGTACTTC. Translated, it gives CASSLGSGTQYF.

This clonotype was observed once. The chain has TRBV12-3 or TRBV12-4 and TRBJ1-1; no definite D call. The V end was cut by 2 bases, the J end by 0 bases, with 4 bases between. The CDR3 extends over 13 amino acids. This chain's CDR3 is CASSLKMNTEAFF. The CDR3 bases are TGTGCCAGCAGTTTAAAAATGAACACTGAAGCTTTCTTT.

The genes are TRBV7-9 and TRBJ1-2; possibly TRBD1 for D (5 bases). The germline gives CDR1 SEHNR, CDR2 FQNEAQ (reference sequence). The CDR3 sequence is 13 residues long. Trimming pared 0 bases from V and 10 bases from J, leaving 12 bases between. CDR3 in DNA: TGTGCCAGCAGCTTAGCACAGGTCCATCCCTACACCTTC. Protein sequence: CASSLAQVHPYTF.

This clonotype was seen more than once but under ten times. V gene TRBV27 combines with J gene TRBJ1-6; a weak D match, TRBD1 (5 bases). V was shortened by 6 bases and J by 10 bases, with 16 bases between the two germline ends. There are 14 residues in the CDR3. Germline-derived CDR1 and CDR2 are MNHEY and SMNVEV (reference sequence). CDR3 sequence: CASSSGPWGSPLHF. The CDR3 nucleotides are TGTGCCAGCAGCTCTGGTCCCTGGGGGTCACCCCTCCACTTT.

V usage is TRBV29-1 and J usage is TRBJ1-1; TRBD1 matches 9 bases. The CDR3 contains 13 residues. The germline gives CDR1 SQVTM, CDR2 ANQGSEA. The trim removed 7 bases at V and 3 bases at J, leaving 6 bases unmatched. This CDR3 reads CSGGDRDYTEAFF. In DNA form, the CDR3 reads TGCAGCGGCGGGGACAGGGATTACACTGAAGCTTTCTTT.

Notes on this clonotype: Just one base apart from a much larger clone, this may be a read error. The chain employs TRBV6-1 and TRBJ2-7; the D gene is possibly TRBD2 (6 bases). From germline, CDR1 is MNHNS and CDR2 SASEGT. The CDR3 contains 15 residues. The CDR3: CTSSVPNRGFHEQYF. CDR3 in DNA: TGTACCAGCAGCGTACCGAATCGGGGGTTCCACGAGCAGTACTTC.

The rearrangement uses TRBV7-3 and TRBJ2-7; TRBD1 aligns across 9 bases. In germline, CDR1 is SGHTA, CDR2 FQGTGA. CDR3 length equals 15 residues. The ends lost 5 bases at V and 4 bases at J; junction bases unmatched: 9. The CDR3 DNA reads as TGTGCCAGCAGCCAAAGTCCGGGGACAGGGTACGAGCAGTACTTC. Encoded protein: CASSQSPGTGYEQYF.

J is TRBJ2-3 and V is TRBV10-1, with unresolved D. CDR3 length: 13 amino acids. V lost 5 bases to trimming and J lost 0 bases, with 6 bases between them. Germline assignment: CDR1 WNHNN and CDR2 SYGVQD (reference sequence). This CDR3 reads CASSFESTDTQYF. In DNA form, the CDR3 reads TGCGCCAGCAGTTTCGAGAGCACAGATACGCAGTATTTT.

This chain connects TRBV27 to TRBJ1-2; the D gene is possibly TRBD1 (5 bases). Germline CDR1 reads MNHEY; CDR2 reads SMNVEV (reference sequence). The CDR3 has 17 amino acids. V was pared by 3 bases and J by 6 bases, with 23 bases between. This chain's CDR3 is CASSFLSSRGSMDGYTF. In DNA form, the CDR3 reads TGTGCCAGCAGTTTCCTCTCCTCCCGGGGGAGTATGGATGGCTACACCTTC.

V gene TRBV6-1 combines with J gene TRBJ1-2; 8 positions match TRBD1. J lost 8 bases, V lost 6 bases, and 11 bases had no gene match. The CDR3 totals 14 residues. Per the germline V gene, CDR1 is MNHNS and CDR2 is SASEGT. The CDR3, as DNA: TGTGCCAGCAGGGTGACAGGGGAGCTAAGAGGCTACACCTTC. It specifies CASRVTGELRGYTF.

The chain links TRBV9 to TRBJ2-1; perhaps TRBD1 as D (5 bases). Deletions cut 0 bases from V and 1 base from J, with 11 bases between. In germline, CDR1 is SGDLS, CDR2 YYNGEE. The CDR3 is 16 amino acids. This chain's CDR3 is CASSVAGLGSYNEQFF. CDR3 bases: TGTGCCAGCAGCGTAGCAGGGTTAGGGTCCTACAATGAGCAGTTCTTC.

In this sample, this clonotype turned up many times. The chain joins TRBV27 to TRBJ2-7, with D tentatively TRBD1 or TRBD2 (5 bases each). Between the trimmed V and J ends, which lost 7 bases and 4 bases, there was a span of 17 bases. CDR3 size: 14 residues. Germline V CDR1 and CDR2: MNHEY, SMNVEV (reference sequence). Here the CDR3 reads CASTPPGRLYEQYF. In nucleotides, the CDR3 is TGTGCCAGCACTCCACCGGGGCGACTATACGAGCAGTACTTC.

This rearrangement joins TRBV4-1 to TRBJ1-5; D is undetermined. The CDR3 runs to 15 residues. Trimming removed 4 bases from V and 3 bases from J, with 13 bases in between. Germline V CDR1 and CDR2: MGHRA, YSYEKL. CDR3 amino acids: CASSPSTTFNQPQHF. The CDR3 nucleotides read TGCGCCAGCAGCCCGTCGACCACGTTCAATCAGCCCCAGCATTTT.

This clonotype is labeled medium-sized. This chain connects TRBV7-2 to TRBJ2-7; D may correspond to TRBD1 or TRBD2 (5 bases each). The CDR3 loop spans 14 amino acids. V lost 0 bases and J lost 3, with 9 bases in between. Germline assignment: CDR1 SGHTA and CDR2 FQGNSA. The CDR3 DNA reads TGTGCCAGCAGCTTAGCTGGGGGTAACTACGAGCAGTACTTC. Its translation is CASSLAGGNYEQYF. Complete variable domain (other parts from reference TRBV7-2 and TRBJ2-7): GAGVSQSPSNKVTEKGKDVELRCDPISGHTALYWYRQSLGQGLEFLIYFQGNSAPDKSGLPSDRFSAERTGGSVSTLTIQRTQQEDSAVYLCASSLAGGNYEQYFGPGTRLTVT.

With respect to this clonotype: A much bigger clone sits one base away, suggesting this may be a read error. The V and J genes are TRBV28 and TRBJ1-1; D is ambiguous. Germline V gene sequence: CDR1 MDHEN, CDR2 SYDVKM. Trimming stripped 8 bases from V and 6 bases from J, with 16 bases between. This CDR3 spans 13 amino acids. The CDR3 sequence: CASSPGSNAEAFF. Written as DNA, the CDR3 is TGTGCCAGCTCCCCCGGGAGTAACGCTGAAGCTTTCTTT.